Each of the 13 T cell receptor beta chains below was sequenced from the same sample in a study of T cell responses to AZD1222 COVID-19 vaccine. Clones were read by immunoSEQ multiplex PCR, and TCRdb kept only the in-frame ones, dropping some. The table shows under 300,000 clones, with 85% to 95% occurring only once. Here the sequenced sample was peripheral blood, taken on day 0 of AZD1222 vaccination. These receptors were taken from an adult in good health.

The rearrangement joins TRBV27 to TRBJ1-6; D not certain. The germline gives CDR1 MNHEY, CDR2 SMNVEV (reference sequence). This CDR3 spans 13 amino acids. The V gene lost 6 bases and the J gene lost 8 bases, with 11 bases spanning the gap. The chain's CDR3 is CASSRLRDSPLHF. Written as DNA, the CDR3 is TGTGCCAGCAGCCGACTGAGGGATTCACCCCTCCACTTT.

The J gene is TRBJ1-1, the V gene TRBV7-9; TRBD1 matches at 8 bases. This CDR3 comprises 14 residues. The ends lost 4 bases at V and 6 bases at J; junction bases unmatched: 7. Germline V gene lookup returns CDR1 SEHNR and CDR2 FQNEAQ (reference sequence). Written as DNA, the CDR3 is TGTGCCAGCAGCTACGGACAGGGTTTTCCTGAAGCTTTCTTT. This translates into CASSYGQGFPEAFF.

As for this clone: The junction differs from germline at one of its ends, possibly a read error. The DNA for the CDR3 is TGTACCAGCAGCCCCTCCCGGGGAGAGCAGTACTTC. It is translated as CTSSPSRGEQYF. The rearrangement uses TRBV7-9 and TRBJ2-7; D is perhaps TRBD2 (5 bases). This CDR3 is 12 amino acids long. Per the germline V gene, CDR1 is SEHNR and CDR2 is FQNEAQ (reference sequence).

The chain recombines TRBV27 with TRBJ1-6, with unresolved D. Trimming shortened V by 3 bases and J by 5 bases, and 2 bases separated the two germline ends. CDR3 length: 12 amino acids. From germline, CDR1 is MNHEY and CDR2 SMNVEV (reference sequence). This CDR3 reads CASSFDNSPLHF. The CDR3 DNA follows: TGTGCCAGCAGTTTCGATAATTCACCCCTCCACTTT.

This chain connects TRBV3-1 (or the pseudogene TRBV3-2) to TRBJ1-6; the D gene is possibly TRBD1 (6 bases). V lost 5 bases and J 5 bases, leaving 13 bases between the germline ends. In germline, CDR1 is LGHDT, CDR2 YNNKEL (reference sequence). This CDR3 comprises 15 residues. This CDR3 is CASSTGQFDNSPLHF. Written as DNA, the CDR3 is TGTGCCAGCAGCACCGGACAGTTCGATAATTCACCCCTCCACTTT.

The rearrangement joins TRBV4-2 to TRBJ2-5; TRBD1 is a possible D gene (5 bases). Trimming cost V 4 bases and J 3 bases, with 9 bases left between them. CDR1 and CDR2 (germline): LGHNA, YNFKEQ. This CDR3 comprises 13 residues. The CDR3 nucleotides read TGTGCCAGCAGCCCTCAGACAGAAGAGACCCAGTACTTC. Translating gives CASSPQTEETQYF.

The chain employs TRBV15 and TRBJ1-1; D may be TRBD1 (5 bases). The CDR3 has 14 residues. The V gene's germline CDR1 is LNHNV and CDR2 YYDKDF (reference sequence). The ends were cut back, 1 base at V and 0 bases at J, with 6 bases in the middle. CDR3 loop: CATSRGQLNTEAFF. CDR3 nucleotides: TGTGCCACCAGCAGAGGACAGTTGAACACTGAAGCTTTCTTT.

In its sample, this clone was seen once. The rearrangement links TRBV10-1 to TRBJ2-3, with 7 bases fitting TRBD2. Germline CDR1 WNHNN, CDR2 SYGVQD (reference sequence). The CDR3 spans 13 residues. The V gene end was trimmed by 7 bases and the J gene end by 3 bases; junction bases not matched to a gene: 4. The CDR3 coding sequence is TGCGCCAGCACGGGCGGGGGAACAGATACGCAGTATTTT. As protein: CASTGGGTDTQYF.

CDR3 bases: TGTGCCAGCAGCCTCCGGACGGGTTCACCCCTCCACTTT. This gives the protein CASSLRTGSPLHF. The chain is built from TRBV9 and TRBJ1-6; D is ambiguous. Germline CDR1 reads SGDLS; CDR2 reads YYNGEE. Trimming removed 4 bases at V and 9 bases at J, with 11 bases between. This CDR3 is 13 amino acids long.

DNA of the CDR3: TGCAGTGCTAGTGACAGGGCAGCTAACTATGGCTACACCTTC. The encoded protein is CSASDRAANYGYTF. This rearrangement joins TRBV20-1 to TRBJ1-2; TRBD1 agrees at 7 bases. With 3 bases clipped from V and 0 bases from J, the junction kept 4 bases outside the gene matches. The CDR3 has 14 amino acids. Germline V gene sequence: CDR1 DFQATT, CDR2 SNEGSKA (reference sequence).

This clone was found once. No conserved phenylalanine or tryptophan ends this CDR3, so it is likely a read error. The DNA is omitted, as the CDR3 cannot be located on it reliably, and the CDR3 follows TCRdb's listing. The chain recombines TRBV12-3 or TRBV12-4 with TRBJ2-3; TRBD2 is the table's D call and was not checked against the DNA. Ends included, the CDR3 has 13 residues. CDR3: CASSLGLAGGHRL.

DNA for the CDR3: TGTGCCAGCAGTTTCGGGACAATGAACACTGAAGCTTTCTTT. Its translation is CASSFGTMNTEAFF. J is TRBJ1-1 and V is TRBV28; the D gene is possibly TRBD1 (6 bases). V gave up 3 bases and J gave up 0 bases, with 8 bases separating them. CDR1 and CDR2 (germline): MDHEN, SYDVKM. CDR3 length: 14 residues.

Written as DNA, the CDR3 is TGCGCCAGCAGTGAGTCGGGGGATACGCAGTATTTT. Translation gives CASSESGDTQYF. The J gene is TRBJ2-3, the V gene TRBV10-2; D remains ambiguous. V was trimmed by 0 bases and J by 6 bases, leaving 4 bases between them. Germline V gene data show CDR1 as WSHSY and CDR2 as SAAADI. The CDR3 runs 12 residues.